The entry below describes one TCR beta chain. Its antigen remains unidentified. The sample comes from a study of T-cell reconstitution after alpha-beta-depleted transplantation in children. The study, taken as a whole, reports: One year after transplant, T-cell counts and diversity came mostly from newly produced T cells. Surviving recipient T cells and intrathymic progenitors accounted for some patients' high TCRbeta diversity at day 60.

The CDR3 loop spans 12 amino acids. Germline-derived CDR1 and CDR2 are DFQATT and SNEGSKA (reference sequence). The J segment lost 7 bases and the V segment lost 6 bases, leaving 8 bases of the junction unmatched. Molecular barcoding with unique molecular identifiers was used for the TCRbeta library. In TCRdb, the PCR reads were re-called with MiXCR into one record per CDR3 protein. The profile shows approximately 150,000 distinct CDR3 sequences, 8.8% of them singletons. This clonotype was sampled from a female patient aged 2 to 10 who had a stem cell transplant for congenital amegakaryocytic thrombocytopenia, so the T cells may come from the graft donor. The chain joins TRBV20-1 to TRBJ1-2; 7 bases align to TRBD1. Material: PBMCs, mostly from graft donor cells, obtained 180 days after TCRalphabeta/CD19-depleted stem cell transplant. In DNA form, the CDR3 reads TGCAGTGCAACCGGGACAGATTCTGGCTACACCTTC. Residues: CSATGTDSGYTF.